What follows are 30 T cell receptor beta chains derived from one specimen sequenced in a study of cytomegalovirus exposure and HLA in healthy donors. Both 60 Vbeta primers and 13 Jbeta primers went into the PCR. Produced via immunoSEQ multiplex PCR; TCRdb's table is partial and in-frame only. The sample gives some 170,000 clones, roughly 79% of which show up once; approximately 4.4% is in the top ten. Sequenced sample: PBMCs. The receptors come from a woman younger than 30 in good health and CMV-seropositive.

The chain joins TRBV27 to TRBJ2-2; weak D call: TRBD1 (5 bases). Trimming took 6 bases from V and 1 from J, leaving 9 bases between them. Germline-derived CDR1 and CDR2 are MNHEY and SMNVEV (reference sequence). The CDR3 spans 14 residues. The DNA for the CDR3 is TGTGCCAGCAGACGTACAGGGAACACCGGGGAGCTGTTTTTT. This gives the protein CASRRTGNTGELFF.

J is TRBJ1-2 and V is TRBV4-2; the D gene is possibly TRBD1 (5 bases). This CDR3 is 16 amino acids long. The germline V gene encodes CDR1 LGHNA and CDR2 YNFKEQ. V lost 0 bases, J lost 2 bases, and 13 bases lay in between. The CDR3 protein is CASSQEIGRANYGYTF. As DNA, the CDR3 is TGTGCCAGCAGCCAAGAAATAGGCAGGGCGAACTATGGCTACACCTTC.

The chain has TRBV6-5 and TRBJ2-7; 11 nucleotides align to TRBD1. This CDR3 has 14 amino acids. Germline V gives CDR1 MNHEY, CDR2 SVGAGI. V shed 6 bases and J 6 bases; nucleotides not matched to a gene: 7. The CDR3 DNA sequence: TGTGCCAGCAGAAGCCAAGGGACAGGGGGCGAGCAGTACTTC. Its translation is CASRSQGTGGEQYF.

This sequence joins TRBV4-1 and TRBJ2-3, with 7 bases aligning to TRBD2. Germline CDR1 is MGHRA and CDR2 is YSYEKL. This CDR3 comprises 17 residues. Germline trimming cut 1 base from V and 2 bases from J; bases unmatched to any gene: 9. The DNA for the CDR3 is TGCGCCAGCAGCCAAGGTGGCCTAGCGGAACCCACAGATACGCAGTATTTT. It is translated as CASSQGGLAEPTDTQYF.

This chain connects TRBV27 to TRBJ2-1, with D perhaps TRBD2 (6 bases). V shed 6 bases and J shed 9 bases, with 15 bases lying between them. Per the germline V gene, CDR1 is MNHEY and CDR2 is SMNVEV (reference sequence). The CDR3 contains 13 residues. CDR3 coding DNA: TGTGCCAGCAGCTGGTTGGGAGCGGGTGAGCAGTTCTTC. Translating it yields CASSWLGAGEQFF.

The V call is TRBV6-6, the J call TRBJ2-5; possibly TRBD2 for D (5 bases). The CDR3 runs to 16 residues. V lost 4 bases and J lost 0, with 15 bases in between. From germline, CDR1 is MNHNY and CDR2 SVGAGI (reference sequence). CDR3 amino acids: CASSSGLPQYQETQYF. In DNA form, the CDR3 reads TGTGCCAGCAGTTCTGGACTCCCGCAATACCAAGAGACCCAGTACTTC.

The rearrangement joins TRBV6-1 to TRBJ1-2; 7 bases fit TRBD1. The CDR3 is 15 amino acids. With 5 bases clipped from V and 4 bases from J, the junction kept 10 bases outside the gene matches. Germline V CDR1 and CDR2: MNHNS, SASEGT. For the CDR3, the DNA is TGTGCCAGCAGTATAGGACAGGCGGTCAGCTATGGCTACACCTTC. Its translation is CASSIGQAVSYGYTF.

The chain recombines TRBV7-3 with TRBJ2-6, with D unresolved. This CDR3 has 13 amino acids. Between the trimmed V and J ends, which lost 9 bases and 0 bases, there was a span of 6 bases. Germline CDR1 reads SGHTA; CDR2 reads FQGTGA. The CDR3 nucleotides read TGTGCCAGTCGAGACTCTGGGGCCAACGTCCTGACTTTC. Its protein is CASRDSGANVLTF.

The J gene is TRBJ1-1, the V gene TRBV28; no firm D call. Trimming cost V 4 bases and J 3 bases, with 6 bases left between them. The CDR3 runs to 12 residues. The germline gives CDR1 MDHEN, CDR2 SYDVKM. In DNA, the CDR3 is TGTGCCAGCAGTTCGGGGTACACTGAAGCTTTCTTT. Translated, it gives CASSSGYTEAFF.

This chain connects TRBV15 to TRBJ2-7; the D is unclear. V was trimmed by 3 bases and J by 0 bases, leaving 9 bases between them. The CDR3 extends over 14 amino acids. Germline CDR1 and CDR2: LNHNV and YYDKDF (reference sequence). The CDR3 reads CATSSTVLSYEQYF. The CDR3 DNA reads as TGTGCCACCAGCAGTACTGTACTCTCCTACGAGCAGTACTTC.

This clone was recorded only once. A read error may produce the germline difference seen at one junction end. The chain is built from TRBV7-7 and TRBJ2-1; weak D call: TRBD1 (6 bases). Germline lookup yields CDR1 SSHAT and CDR2 FNYEAQ (reference sequence). The CDR3 covers 13 residues. The CDR3 DNA follows: TGTGCTAGCAGCTTAGTGGGGGCCAATGAGCAGTTCTTC. It encodes CASSLVGANEQFF. The full variable domain, in which reference TRBV7-7 and TRBJ2-1 provide the parts outside the CDR3, is GAGVSQSPRYKVTKRGQDVTLRCDPISSHATLYWYQQALGQGPEFLTYFNYEAQPDKSGLPSDRFSAERPEGSISTLTIQRTEQRDSAMYRCASSLVGANEQFFGPGTRLTVL.

This clone was found once. The J gene is TRBJ1-1, the V gene TRBV5-6; D remains unclear. CDR3 size: 14 residues. The ends were cut back, 3 bases at V and 0 bases at J, with 9 bases in the middle. Germline-derived CDR1 and CDR2 are SGHDT and YYEEEE. The CDR3 DNA follows: TGTGCCAGCAGCTCGATATACATGAACACTGAAGCTTTCTTT. This sequence encodes CASSSIYMNTEAFF.

This clone was recorded only once. The rearrangement links TRBV19 to TRBJ2-1, with D tentatively TRBD2 (5 bases). Trimming cost V 3 bases and J 9 bases, with 9 bases left between them. The CDR3 spans 12 residues. Per germline, CDR1 LNHDA and CDR2 SQIVND (reference sequence). CDR3 in DNA: TGTGCCAGTAGTATCCTAGCAAGTGAGCAGTTCTTC. Protein product: CASSILASEQFF.

The chain carries TRBV4-1 and TRBJ2-2, with D possibly TRBD2 on 6 matching bases. Per germline, CDR1 MGHRA and CDR2 YSYEKL. V was shortened by 2 bases and J by 0 bases, with 16 bases between the two germline ends. The CDR3 consists of 18 residues. The CDR3 spells CASSQPRRGSSNTGELFF. The CDR3 nucleotides are TGCGCCAGCAGCCAACCCCGGAGGGGCTCCTCGAACACCGGGGAGCTGTTTTTT.

The sample holds a few counts of this clone. This chain joins TRBV19 and TRBJ1-2, with TRBD1 identical over 9 bases. The germline gives CDR1 LNHDA, CDR2 SQIVND (reference sequence). Trimming removed 3 bases from V and 8 bases from J; junction bases left unmatched: 4. The CDR3 has 13 residues. The CDR3 loop reads CASSMSGQGGYTF. DNA for the CDR3: TGTGCCAGTAGTATGTCGGGACAGGGAGGCTACACCTTC.

In its sample, this clone was seen a few times. The rearrangement joins TRBV5-1 to TRBJ2-7; 8 positions match TRBD1. CDR3 length: 14 amino acids. J gave up 5 bases and V 4 bases, and 8 bases lay outside the gene matches. Germline V CDR1 and CDR2: SGHRS, YFSETQ. The CDR3 loop is CASSTGQGLNEQYF. The CDR3 DNA is TGCGCCAGCAGCACTGGACAGGGTTTGAACGAGCAGTACTTC.

The V call is TRBV7-9, the J call TRBJ1-4, with 7 bases lining up with TRBD1. The ends lost 5 bases at V and 5 bases at J; junction bases unmatched: 5. CDR1 and CDR2 from the germline V gene are SEHNR and FQNEAQ (reference sequence). The CDR3 spans 14 residues. CDR3 sequence (DNA): TGTGCCAGCAGCCGTGGACAGGACAATGAAAAACTGTTTTTT. It codes for CASSRGQDNEKLFF.

V is TRBV14 and J is TRBJ2-2, with 8 bases identical to TRBD2. CDR3 length equals 16 residues. The germline V gene encodes CDR1 SGHDN and CDR2 FVKESK. The ends lost 4 bases at V and 7 bases at J; junction bases unmatched: 11. Here the CDR3 reads CASSPAGLALYGELFF. The CDR3 DNA reads as TGTGCCAGCAGCCCTGCCGGACTAGCCCTCTACGGGGAGCTGTTTTTT.

The rearrangement uses TRBV19 and TRBJ2-2; TRBD1 is a possible D gene (6 bases). The CDR3 is made up of 15 amino acids. Trimming took off 5 bases at V and 1 base at J, with 11 bases between the two ends. Germline assignment: CDR1 LNHDA and CDR2 SQIVND (reference sequence). The CDR3 reads CASSSRTVNTGELFF. The CDR3 nucleotides read TGTGCCAGTAGTTCAAGGACAGTGAACACCGGGGAGCTGTTTTTT.

The chain uses TRBV2 and TRBJ2-5; 7 positions agree with TRBD1. The CDR3 has 14 amino acids. Germline CDR1 reads SNHLY; CDR2 reads FYNNEI. The J segment lost 5 bases and the V segment lost 6 bases, leaving 9 bases of the junction unmatched. The CDR3 coding sequence is TGTGCCAGCAGCCTCACCGGGACAGCCGAGACCCAGTACTTC. This encodes CASSLTGTAETQYF.

This clone was picked up a small number of times. The rearrangement joins TRBV9 to TRBJ1-5; the D is unclear. Per the germline V gene, CDR1 is SGDLS and CDR2 is YYNGEE. V was pared by 0 bases and J by 3 bases, with 10 bases between. The CDR3 has 15 residues. CDR3 in amino acids: CASSVGWEYNQPQHF. The CDR3 nucleotides are TGTGCCAGCAGCGTAGGGTGGGAGTACAATCAGCCCCAGCATTTT. The full variable domain, in which reference TRBV9 and TRBJ1-5 provide the parts outside the CDR3, is DSGVTQTPKHLITATGQRVTLRCSPRSGDLSVYWYQQSLDQGLQFLIQYYNGEERAKGNILERFSAQQFPDLHSELNLSSLELGDSALYFCASSVGWEYNQPQHFGDGTRLSIL.

This clone was counted a few times. The chain has TRBV5-1 and TRBJ2-7; D ambiguous. This CDR3 has 13 residues. V was pared by 5 bases and J by 1 base, with 10 bases between. The germline V gene has CDR1 SGHRS and CDR2 YFSETQ. The CDR3 spells CASRWAESYEQYF. The CDR3 DNA reads as TGCGCCAGCAGGTGGGCTGAGTCCTACGAGCAGTACTTC.

This chain uses TRBV7-8 with TRBJ2-1; D remains unclear. V lost 5 bases to trimming and J lost 4 bases, with 9 bases between them. Germline V gene lookup returns CDR1 SGHVS and CDR2 FQNEAQ. The CDR3 spans 13 residues. Here the CDR3 reads CASSERLYNEQFF. The DNA of the CDR3 is TGTGCCAGCAGCGAGAGACTGTACAATGAGCAGTTCTTC.

This clone appeared a single time. The V and J genes are TRBV7-9 and TRBJ1-6, with D maybe TRBD1 (5 bases). Germline CDR1 SEHNR, CDR2 FQNEAQ (reference sequence). CDR3 size: 15 residues. The germline V and J ends were trimmed by 6 bases and 7 bases, with 16 bases remaining between them. CDR3 nucleotides: TGTGCCAGCAGTCCGACCCGGGACTTCAATTCACCCCTCCACTTT. Translation gives CASSPTRDFNSPLHF.

J is TRBJ2-3 and V is TRBV7-9; possible D gene TRBD2, 6 bases. This CDR3 comprises 11 residues. The germline V gene has CDR1 SEHNR and CDR2 FQNEAQ (reference sequence). V gave up 4 bases and J gave up 10 bases, with 9 bases separating them. The CDR3 coding sequence is TGTGCCAGCAGCTGGGAGCGGGCGCAGTATTTT. Translating it yields CASSWERAQYF.

This clone was detected a few times. This chain uses TRBV5-6 with TRBJ1-2; D call uncertain. The CDR3 consists of 13 residues. Germline V gene data show CDR1 as SGHDT and CDR2 as YYEEEE. V lost 1 base, J lost 0 bases, and 4 bases lay in between. This chain's CDR3 is CASSLPANYGYTF. In DNA, the CDR3 is TGTGCCAGCAGCTTGCCAGCTAACTATGGCTACACCTTC.

The chain recombines TRBV5-1 with TRBJ2-7; a possible D gene is TRBD2 (7 bases). The CDR3 runs to 13 residues. Germline V gives CDR1 SGHRS, CDR2 YFSETQ. Trimming stripped 5 bases from V and 3 bases from J, with 12 bases between. The chain's CDR3 is CASRRGGVYEQYF. The CDR3 DNA reads TGCGCCAGCAGGAGAGGGGGGGTCTACGAGCAGTACTTC.

The J gene is TRBJ1-1, the V gene TRBV19; no clear D. Looked up from germline, CDR1 is LNHDA and CDR2 is SQIVND (reference sequence). V was shortened by 8 bases and J by 1 base, with 5 bases between the two germline ends. CDR3 length: 11 residues. The CDR3 here is CASSQNTEAFF. Here the CDR3 DNA reads TGTGCCAGTTCCCAGAACACTGAAGCTTTCTTT. Full variable domain (remainder filled in from reference TRBV19 and TRBJ1-1): DGGITQSPKYLFRKEGQNVTLSCEQNLNHDAMYWYRQDPGQGLRLIYYSQIVNDFQKGDIAEGYSVSREKKESFPLTVTSAQKNPTAFYLCASSQNTEAFFGQGTRLTVV.

This rearrangement joins TRBV6-1 to TRBJ1-1; 11 bases match TRBD1. Germline values: CDR1 MNHNS, CDR2 SASEGT. The ends lost 6 bases at V and 6 bases at J; junction bases unmatched: 3. CDR3 length equals 13 residues. In DNA, the CDR3 is TGTGCCAGCAGAGCGGGACAGGGGGCTGAAGCTTTCTTT. This translates into CASRAGQGAEAFF.

The V gene is TRBV11-2, the J gene TRBJ2-4; tentative D call: TRBD2 (7 bases). This CDR3 has 15 amino acids. With 1 base removed from V and 7 bases from J, the gap between germline ends came to 14 bases. The germline gives CDR1 SGHAT, CDR2 FQNNGV. The CDR3 sequence: CASSLARGLVNIQYF. The CDR3 DNA reads TGTGCCAGCAGCTTAGCGCGGGGGCTGGTTAACATTCAGTACTTC. The entire variable domain, with the rest obtained from reference TRBV11-2 and TRBJ2-4, is as follows: EAGVAQSPRYKIIEKRQSVAFWCNPISGHATLYWYQQILGQGPKLLIQFQNNGVVDDSQLPKDRFSAERLKGVDSTLKIQPAKLEDSAVYLCASSLARGLVNIQYFGAGTRLSVL.